Presented here are 9 T cell receptor beta chains from one specimen sequenced in a study of cytomegalovirus exposure and HLA in healthy donors. PCR involved 60 Vbeta and 13 Jbeta primers. The protocol was immunoSEQ multiplex PCR, while the TCRdb copy is restricted to in-frame clones and leaves out a portion. The table shows some 110,000 clones, with around 73% occurring only once. Material for sequencing was PBMCs. All receptors derive from a man aged 55 to 69 in good health and CMV-seropositive.

V is TRBV28 and J is TRBJ2-1, with a tentative D call TRBD2 (5 bases). V was cut by 1 base and J by 4 bases, with 11 bases left in between. This CDR3 has 15 amino acids. Per the germline V gene, CDR1 is MDHEN and CDR2 is SYDVKM. The CDR3 sequence is CASSLLDGIYNEQFF. The CDR3 nucleotides read TGTGCCAGCAGTTTATTAGACGGGATATACAATGAGCAGTTCTTC.

This rearrangement joins TRBV5-6 to TRBJ1-4; no firm D call. The CDR3 spans 15 residues. Looked up from germline, CDR1 is SGHDT and CDR2 is YYEEEE. V dropped 6 bases and J dropped 8 bases, with 20 bases sitting between them. The CDR3 bases are TGTGCCAGCAACGAGAAGTGGACTGGCGGGGAAAAACTGTTTTTT. This codes for CASNEKWTGGEKLFF.

The rearrangement uses TRBV7-3 and TRBJ1-5, with D hard to call. The CDR3 contains 12 residues. CDR1 and CDR2 from the germline V gene are SGHTA and FQGTGA. Deletions cut 7 bases from V and 6 bases from J, with 10 bases between. The CDR3, as DNA: TGTGCCAGCAACCCGTCGGGTCAGCCCCAGCATTTT. Protein: CASNPSGQPQHF.

The chain is built from TRBV5-6 and TRBJ2-5; no firm D call. Trimming shortened V by 0 bases and J by 2 bases, and 5 bases separated the two germline ends. The CDR3 totals 13 residues. Germline lookup yields CDR1 SGHDT and CDR2 YYEEEE. The CDR3 nucleotides read TGTGCCAGCAGCTTGGACGGTCAAGAGACCCAGTACTTC. Residues: CASSLDGQETQYF.

This chain uses TRBV7-9 with TRBJ1-3; weak D call: TRBD1 (6 bases). The CDR3 has 12 residues. Trimming pared 11 bases from V and 5 bases from J, leaving 13 bases between. CDR1 SEHNR and CDR2 FQNEAQ come from the germline V gene (reference sequence). CDR3 protein: CALWGRRNTIYF. The DNA of the CDR3 is TGTGCCTTGTGGGGGCGACGAAACACCATATATTTT. The full variable domain, in which reference TRBV7-9 and TRBJ1-3 provide the parts outside the CDR3, is DTGVSQNPRHKITKRGQNVTFRCDPISEHNRLYWYRQTLGQGPEFLTYFQNEAQLEKSRLLSDRFSAERPKGSFSTLEIQRTEQGDSAMYLCALWGRRNTIYFGEGSWLTVV.

The rearrangement uses TRBV5-1 and TRBJ1-2, with 7 bases identical to TRBD1. Looked up from germline, CDR1 is SGHRS and CDR2 is YFSETQ. Unmatched junction bases numbered 2, after V lost 0 bases and J lost 3 bases. This CDR3 is 14 amino acids long. CDR3 region: CASSLARGDYGYTF. CDR3 sequence (DNA): TGCGCCAGCAGCTTGGCCAGGGGGGACTATGGCTACACCTTC.

V gene TRBV9 combines with J gene TRBJ2-7, with D tentatively TRBD2 (7 bases). The V end was cut by 3 bases, the J end by 6 bases, with 16 bases between. The CDR3 totals 14 residues. Germline CDR1 SGDLS, CDR2 YYNGEE. The CDR3 sequence: CASSGGGGGGEQYF. For the CDR3, the DNA is TGTGCCAGCAGCGGAGGCGGGGGCGGGGGCGAGCAGTACTTC.

This clone occurred a few times. The chain uses TRBV7-3 and TRBJ1-1; D ambiguous. Germline V gives CDR1 SGHTA, CDR2 FQGTGA. This CDR3 is 14 amino acids long. V dropped 5 bases and J dropped 2 bases, with 12 bases sitting between them. The CDR3 protein is CASSPSADNTEAFF. CDR3 bases: TGTGCCAGCAGCCCATCTGCGGATAACACTGAAGCTTTCTTT.

CDR3 in amino acids: CASRLPRRGPNSPLHF. The CDR3 DNA is TGTGCCAGCAGGCTCCCGCGCAGGGGGCCTAATTCACCCCTCCACTTT. The V gene is TRBV21-1, the J gene TRBJ1-6; no DNA check was done on the table's D call, TRBD1. TRBV21-1 has pseudogene status. This CDR3 region has 16 residues.